The 2 T cell receptor beta chains below were found in one sample sequenced in a study of T-cell reconstitution after alpha-beta-depleted transplantation in children. Preparation of the TCRbeta library involved a method that used unique molecular identifiers. TCRdb ran MiXCR on the PCR reads and lists one entry per CDR3 protein. The sample lists about 540,000 distinct CDR3 sequences, around 20% occurring once. This specimen was PBMCs from the stem cell graft donor, taken from the stem cell graft. All receptors come from a human donor who donated a stem cell graft to a child with acute lymphoblastic leukemia.

The rearrangement links TRBV29-1 to TRBJ2-1; no clear D gene. The length of the CDR3 is 12 residues. V was shortened by 6 bases and J by 1 base, with 7 bases between the two germline ends. From germline, CDR1 is SQVTM and CDR2 ANQGSEA. This chain's CDR3 is CSVARSYNEQFF. CDR3 DNA: TGCAGCGTAGCTAGGTCCTACAATGAGCAGTTCTTC.

The CDR3 region has the DNA TGCAGTGCTAGAGGAGGGGGGGAACAAGAGACCCAGTACTTC. Protein sequence: CSARGGGEQETQYF. The V call is TRBV20-1, the J call TRBJ2-5; weak D call: TRBD2 (7 bases). The CDR3 contains 14 residues. Germline V lookup: CDR1 DFQATT, CDR2 SNEGSKA (reference sequence). With 1 base removed from V and 2 bases from J, the gap between germline ends came to 11 bases.